This T cell receptor (beta chain) was sequenced during a study of CD8 T cells in ankylosing spondylitis listed by TCRdb under 2017. Context from the whole study: The study set out to find disease-linked TCR variants by profiling T cell receptor beta repertoires in ankylosing spondylitis patients and healthy donors. The full study cohort was made up of 25 ankylosing spondylitis patients and 108 healthy donors. Peripheral blood was sampled, and synovial fluid was additionally collected from ankylosing spondylitis patients. What the study reported, not specific to this receptor: Some motif variants were previously reported in synovial fluid and blood of reactive arthritis patients, suggesting common disease-initiation mechanisms. According to the report, matched synovial fluid samples from ankylosing spondylitis patients were significantly enriched for the disease-linked clones. A TCR beta motif of about eight highly homologous amino acid variants appeared characteristic of blood from ankylosing spondylitis patients. A CD8+ phenotype was shown by the disease-linked clones, which were found at relatively low frequencies in peripheral blood.

Based on the germline V gene (reference sequence), the CDR1 and CDR2 sequences are DFQATT and SNEGSKA. Inclusive of the bounding cysteine and phenylalanine, the CDR3 is 15 residues long. Only CDR3 DNA is held: 45 bases, read in frame from base 1. V is trimmed back by 2 bases and J by 4 bases, and the junction contains 9 bases that no gene match accounts for. This clonotype showed up just a few times. Its antigen is currently not known. No qualities accompany the bases; no much larger clone lies one base away. Instrument on record: Illumina HiSeq 2500. TCR beta libraries were prepared by quantitative 5'-RACE with molecular barcodes. On the study's bioinformatics: Disease-linked TCR variants were identified with a new computational method built on a probabilistic model of VDJ rearrangement. TCRdb's own reprocessing of the public reads used fastp at Q25 and MiXCR and kept productive beta chains. Identical CDR3 proteins give one entry, which carries the most common genes and DNA. These V and J calls originate from TCRdb's pipeline instead of the authors' own analysis. Here the sample has around 210,000 distinct CDR3 sequences; 8.2% occur a single time. The ten largest clones add up to more than 4.5% of the sample.

The specimen sequenced was blood, either unsorted or a sorted T cell fraction (not recorded which). This receptor was obtained from a female donor with ankylosing spondylitis or in good health (not recorded which). The rearrangement combines TRBV20-1 with TRBJ2-3; the central 7 bases match TRBD2. Read as DNA, the sequence is TGCAGTGCTAGAATGAACCGGGAGGCCTCAGATACGCAGTATTTT. It encodes CSARMNREASDTQYF.